These 5 T cell receptor beta chains originate from one sample sequenced in a study of blood T cell repertoires in COVID-19. TCRdb keeps only in-frame clones here, not all; method: immunoSEQ multiplex PCR. The table includes roughly 190,000 clones, roughly 82% detected once. Sequenced: PBMCs or T cells enriched from blood (not recorded which). All receptors come from a man aged 40-49 years who had recovered from COVID-19.

The chain joins TRBV7-2 to TRBJ2-7, with 14 bases identical to TRBD2. J gave up 1 base and V 1 base, and 3 bases lay outside the gene matches. Germline CDR1 SGHTA, CDR2 FQGNSA. The CDR3 length is 17 residues. CDR3 nucleotide sequence: TGTGCCAGCAGCTTAGGACTAGCGGGAGGGGGGTCCTACGAGCAGTACGTC. It codes for CASSLGLAGGGSYEQYV.

The chain employs TRBV7-9 and TRBJ1-5, with D perhaps matching TRBD1 (5 bases). The V end lost 0 bases, the J end lost 2 bases, and 14 bases lay between the germline ends. Germline CDR1 and CDR2: SEHNR and FQNEAQ (reference sequence). The CDR3 runs to 17 residues. CDR3 loop: CASSLALGDRGNQPQHF. CDR3 coding DNA: TGTGCCAGCAGCTTAGCGCTAGGGGATAGAGGCAATCAGCCCCAGCATTTT.

There are a few counts of this clone. The genes are TRBV7-2 and TRBJ2-3, with 7 bases aligning to TRBD2. V lost 5 bases, J lost 6 bases, and 8 bases stayed unmatched. Germline V gene data show CDR1 as SGHTA and CDR2 as FQGNSA. This CDR3 has 14 amino acids. CDR3 nucleotides: TGTGCCAGCAGCAGAAATAGCGGGCGTGATACGCAGTATTTT. It yields the protein CASSRNSGRDTQYF.

The chain combines TRBV7-9 with TRBJ1-4; D ambiguous. The V end lost 1 base, the J end lost 7 bases, and 10 bases lay between the germline ends. CDR1 is SEHNR and CDR2 is FQNEAQ in the germline V gene (reference sequence). The CDR3 loop spans 14 amino acids. The CDR3 spells CASSLDPQAEKLFF. CDR3 in DNA: TGTGCCAGCAGCTTAGATCCCCAGGCTGAAAAACTGTTTTTT.

V gene TRBV5-1 combines with J gene TRBJ2-3; 9 nucleotides match TRBD2. Germline V gene lookup returns CDR1 SGHRS and CDR2 YFSETQ. The CDR3 is made up of 17 amino acids. V was clipped by 4 bases and J by 1 base; unmatched bases: 10. In DNA, the CDR3 is TGCGCCAGCAGCCCAAAGGCTTCTAGCGGGGGCACAGATACGCAGTATTTT. Encoded protein: CASSPKASSGGTDTQYF.